The rows below give T cell receptor beta chains drawn from one sample of a study of cytomegalovirus exposure and HLA in healthy donors. Some clones are missing from TCRdb's copy, which holds only in-frame ones; the method was immunoSEQ multiplex PCR. The repertoire holds nearly 100,000 clones, with about a tenth as singletons. Specimen: PBMCs. The receptors here all came from a man aged 45-65 years in good health and CMV-seropositive. CDR3s include the opening cysteine and the closing phenylalanine or tryptophan. D genes are given only for firm matches. Part of the rows lack a size; the others show once, few, many or a class for expanded clones.

CASSQGAGTSDTGRDTQYF,TGTGCCAGCAGTCAGGGGGCCGGGACTAGCGACACTGGGAGAGATACGCAGTATTTT,TRBV9,few,TRBD2,TRBJ2-3
CASSDLQGSDTQYF,TGTGCCAGCAGTGACTTACAGGGTTCAGATACGCAGTATTTT,TRBV6-1,few,.,TRBJ2-3
CSVDLGTRANEQYF,TGCAGCGTTGACCTTGGGACAAGGGCGAACGAGCAGTACTTC,TRBV29-1,.,.,TRBJ2-7
CASSETIYSYEQYF,TGTGCCAGCAGCGAGACTATCTACTCCTACGAGCAGTACTTC,TRBV9,.,.,TRBJ2-7
CASSVEYGQGDNEQFF,TGTGCCAGCAGCGTAGAATATGGGCAGGGCGACAATGAGCAGTTCTTC,TRBV9,many,.,TRBJ2-1
CAWAVPVINEQFF,TGTGCCTGGGCCGTGCCAGTTATCAATGAGCAGTTCTTC,TRBV30,many,.,TRBJ2-1
CASSLDGQETQYF,TGTGCCAGCAGCCTAGACGGGCAAGAGACCCAGTACTTC,TRBV6-5,few,.,TRBJ2-5
CASSLGTSGTYEQYF,TGTGCCAGCAGTCTCGGGACTAGCGGGACCTACGAGCAGTACTTC,TRBV27,.,TRBD2,TRBJ2-7
CASSQGQQETQYF,TGCGCCAGCAGCCAAGGACAGCAAGAGACCCAGTACTTC,TRBV4-3,few,.,TRBJ2-5
CASSQGTGRTNNEQFF,TGCGCCAGCAGCCAAGGGACAGGTAGGACGAACAATGAGCAGTTCTTC,TRBV4-1,few,TRBD1,TRBJ2-1
CASSQGDGAAAYGYTF,TGTGCCAGCAGCCAAGGAGACGGCGCCGCGGCCTATGGCTACACCTTC,TRBV4-2,few,.,TRBJ1-2
CASSQDWRGDTQYF,TGTGCCAGCAGCCAAGATTGGCGGGGAGATACGCAGTATTTT,TRBV14,.,.,TRBJ2-3
CASRETGVQPQHF,TGTGCCAGTAGGGAGACAGGGGTTCAGCCCCAGCATTTT,TRBV19,.,TRBD1,TRBJ1-5
CASSTGQHPSGANVLTF,TGTGCCAGCAGCACGGGACAGCACCCTTCTGGGGCCAACGTCCTGACTTTC,TRBV28,.,TRBD1,TRBJ2-6
CAWRGAGGPAKNIQYF,TGTGCCTGGAGGGGAGCGGGAGGGCCTGCCAAAAACATTCAGTACTTC,TRBV30,few,TRBD2,TRBJ2-4
CAISESQRAQPQHF,TGTGCCATCAGTGAGTCGCAGAGGGCCCAGCCCCAGCATTTT,TRBV10-3,.,.,TRBJ1-5
CASSRFPDRENTIYF,TGTGCCAGCAGCAGGTTTCCGGACAGAGAAAACACCATATATTTT,TRBV9,few,.,TRBJ1-3
CAIGGHGEKLFF,TGTGCCATCGGGGGACACGGTGAAAAACTGTTTTTT,TRBV10-3,few,.,TRBJ1-4
CASSSTQNTEAFF,TGCGCCAGCAGCTCAACTCAGAACACTGAAGCTTTCTTT,TRBV5-1,few,.,TRBJ1-1
CASTRPGVSYEQYF,TGTGCCAGCACGCGCCCGGGAGTATCCTACGAGCAGTACTTC,TRBV28,.,.,TRBJ2-7
CASSQYSGRNTGELFF,TGCGCCAGCAGCCAATATAGCGGGAGGAACACCGGGGAGCTGTTTTTT,TRBV4-1,.,TRBD2,TRBJ2-2
CAWRLAAIYNEQFF,TGTGCCTGGAGACTAGCGGCAATCTACAATGAGCAGTTCTTC,TRBV30,.,TRBD2,TRBJ2-1
CATRSSGANVLTF,TGTGCCACCCGGTCCTCTGGGGCCAACGTCCTGACTTTC,TRBV15,few,.,TRBJ2-6
CASSQALQGADGYTF,TGTGCCAGCAGCCAAGCCCTCCAGGGGGCAGATGGCTACACCTTC,TRBV4-2,.,TRBD1,TRBJ1-2
CSVGQASGEQFF,TGCAGCGTCGGACAGGCGTCGGGTGAGCAGTTCTTC,TRBV29-1,few,TRBD1,TRBJ2-1
CASSRGQVNEQFF,TGTGCCAGCAGCCGAGGACAGGTCAATGAGCAGTTCTTC,TRBV7-2,few,TRBD1,TRBJ2-1